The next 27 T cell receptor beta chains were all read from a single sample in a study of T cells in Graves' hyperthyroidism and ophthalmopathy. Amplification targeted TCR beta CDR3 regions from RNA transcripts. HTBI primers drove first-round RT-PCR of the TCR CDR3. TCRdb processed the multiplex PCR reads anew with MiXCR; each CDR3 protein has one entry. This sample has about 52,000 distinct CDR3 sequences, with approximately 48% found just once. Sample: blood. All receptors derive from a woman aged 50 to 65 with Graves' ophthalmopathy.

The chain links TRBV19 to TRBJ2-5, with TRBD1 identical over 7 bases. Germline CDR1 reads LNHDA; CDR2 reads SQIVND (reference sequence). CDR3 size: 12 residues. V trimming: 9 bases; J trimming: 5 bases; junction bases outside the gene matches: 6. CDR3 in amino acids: CASLPGQETQYF. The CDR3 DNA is TGTGCCAGCTTGCCGGGACAGGAGACCCAGTACTTC.

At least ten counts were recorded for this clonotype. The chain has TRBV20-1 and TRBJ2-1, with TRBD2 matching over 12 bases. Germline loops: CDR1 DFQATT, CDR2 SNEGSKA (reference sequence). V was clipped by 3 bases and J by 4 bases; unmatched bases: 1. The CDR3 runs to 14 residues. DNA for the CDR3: TGCAGTGCTAGGACTAGCGGGAGTTACAATGAGCAGTTCTTC. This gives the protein CSARTSGSYNEQFF.

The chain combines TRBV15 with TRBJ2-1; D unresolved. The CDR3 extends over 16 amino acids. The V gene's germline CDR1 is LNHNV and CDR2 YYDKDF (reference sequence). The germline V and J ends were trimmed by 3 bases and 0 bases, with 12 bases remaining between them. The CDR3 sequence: CATSSVGINSYNEQFF. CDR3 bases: TGTGCCACCAGCAGCGTAGGGATCAACTCCTACAATGAGCAGTTCTTC.

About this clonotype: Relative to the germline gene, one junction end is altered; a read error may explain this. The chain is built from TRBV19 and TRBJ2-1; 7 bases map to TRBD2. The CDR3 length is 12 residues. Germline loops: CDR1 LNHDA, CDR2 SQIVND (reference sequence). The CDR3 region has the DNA TGTGTCAGTAGTACTAGCGTCAATGAACAGTTCTTC. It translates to CVSSTSVNEQFF. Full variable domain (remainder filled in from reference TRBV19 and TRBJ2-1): DGGITQSPKYLFRKEGQNVTLSCEQNLNHDAMYWYRQDPGQGLRLIYYSQIVNDFQKGDIAEGYSVSREKKESFPLTVTSAQKNPTAFYLCVSSTSVNEQFFGPGTRLTVL.

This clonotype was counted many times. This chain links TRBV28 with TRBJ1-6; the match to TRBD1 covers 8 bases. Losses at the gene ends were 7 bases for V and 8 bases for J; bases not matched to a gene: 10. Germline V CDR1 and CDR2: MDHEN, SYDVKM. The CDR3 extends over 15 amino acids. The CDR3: CASTPQGAGYSPLHF. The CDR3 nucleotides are TGTGCCAGCACCCCTCAGGGGGCTGGGTATTCACCCCTCCACTTT.

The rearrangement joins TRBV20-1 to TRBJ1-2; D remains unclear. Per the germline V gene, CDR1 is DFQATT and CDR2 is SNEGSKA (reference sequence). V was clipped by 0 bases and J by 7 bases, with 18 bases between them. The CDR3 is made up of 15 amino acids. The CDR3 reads CSARDGRVRRTGYTF. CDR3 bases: TGCAGTGCTAGAGACGGTAGGGTTCGGCGGACTGGCTACACCTTC.

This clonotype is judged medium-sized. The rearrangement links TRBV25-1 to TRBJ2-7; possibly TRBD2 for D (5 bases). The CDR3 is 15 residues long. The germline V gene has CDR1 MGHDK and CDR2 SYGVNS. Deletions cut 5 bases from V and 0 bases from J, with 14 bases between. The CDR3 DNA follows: TGTGCCAGCAGTAAGGGAGACGGAACCTCCTACGAGCAGTACTTC. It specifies CASSKGDGTSYEQYF.

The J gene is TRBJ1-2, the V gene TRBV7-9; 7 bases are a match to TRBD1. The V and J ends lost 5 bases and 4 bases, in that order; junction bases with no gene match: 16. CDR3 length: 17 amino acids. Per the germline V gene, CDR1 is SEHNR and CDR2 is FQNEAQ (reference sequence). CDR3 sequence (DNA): TGTGCCAGCAGCGTCAGGCGGGACAGATCCGGCCCCTATGGCTACACCTTC. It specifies CASSVRRDRSGPYGYTF.

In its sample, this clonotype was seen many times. The DNA for the CDR3 is TGTGCCATCAGATACAGGGGCGGGCACGGCACCGGGGAGCTGTTTTTT. This encodes CAIRYRGGHGTGELFF. The chain joins TRBV10-3 to TRBJ2-2, with 7 positions matching TRBD1. CDR3 size: 16 residues. From germline, CDR1 is ENHRY and CDR2 SYGVKD. The V segment lost 6 bases and the J segment 4 bases; nucleotides outside the gene matches: 11.

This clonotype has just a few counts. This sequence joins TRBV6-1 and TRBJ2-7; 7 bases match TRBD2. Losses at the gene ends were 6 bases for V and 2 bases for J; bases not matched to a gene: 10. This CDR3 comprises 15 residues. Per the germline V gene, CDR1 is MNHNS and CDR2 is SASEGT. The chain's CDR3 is CASRRLGGSAYEQYF. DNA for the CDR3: TGTGCCAGCAGGAGACTCGGGGGGAGCGCCTACGAGCAGTACTTC.

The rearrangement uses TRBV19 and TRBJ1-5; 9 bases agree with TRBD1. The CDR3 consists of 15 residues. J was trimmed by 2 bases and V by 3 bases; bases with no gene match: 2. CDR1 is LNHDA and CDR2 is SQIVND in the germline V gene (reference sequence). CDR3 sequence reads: CASSIGDRGNQPQHF. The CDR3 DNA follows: TGTGCCAGTAGTATCGGGGACAGGGGCAATCAGCCCCAGCATTTT. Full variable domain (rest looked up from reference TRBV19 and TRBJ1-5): DGGITQSPKYLFRKEGQNVTLSCEQNLNHDAMYWYRQDPGQGLRLIYYSQIVNDFQKGDIAEGYSVSREKKESFPLTVTSAQKNPTAFYLCASSIGDRGNQPQHFGDGTRLSIL.

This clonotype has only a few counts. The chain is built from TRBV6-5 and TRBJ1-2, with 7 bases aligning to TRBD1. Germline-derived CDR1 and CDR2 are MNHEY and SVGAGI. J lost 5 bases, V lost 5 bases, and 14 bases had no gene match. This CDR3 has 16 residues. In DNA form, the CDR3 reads TGTGCCAGCAGTCCTTCCCCGGGACAGAGTGTATATGGCTACACCTTC. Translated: CASSPSPGQSVYGYTF.

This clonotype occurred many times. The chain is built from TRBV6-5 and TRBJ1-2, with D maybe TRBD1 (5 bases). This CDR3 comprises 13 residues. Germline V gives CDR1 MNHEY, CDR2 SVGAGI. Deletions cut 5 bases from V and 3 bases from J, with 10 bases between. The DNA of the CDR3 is TGTGCCAGCAGTACCCAGGGCCACTATGGCTACACCTTC. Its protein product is CASSTQGHYGYTF.

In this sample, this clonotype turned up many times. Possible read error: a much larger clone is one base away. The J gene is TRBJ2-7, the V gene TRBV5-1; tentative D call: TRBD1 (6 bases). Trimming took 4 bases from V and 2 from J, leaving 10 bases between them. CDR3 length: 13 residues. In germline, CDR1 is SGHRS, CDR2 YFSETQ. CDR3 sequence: CASSLTGAYEQYF. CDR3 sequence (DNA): TGCGCCAGCAGCCTGACAGGTGCCTACGAGCAGTACTTC. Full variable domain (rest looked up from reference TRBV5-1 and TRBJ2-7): KAGVTQTPRYLIKTRGQQVTLSCSPISGHRSVSWYQQTPGQGLQFLFEYFSETQRNKGNFPGRFSGRQFSNSRSEMNVSTLELGDSALYLCASSLTGAYEQYFGPGTRLTVT.

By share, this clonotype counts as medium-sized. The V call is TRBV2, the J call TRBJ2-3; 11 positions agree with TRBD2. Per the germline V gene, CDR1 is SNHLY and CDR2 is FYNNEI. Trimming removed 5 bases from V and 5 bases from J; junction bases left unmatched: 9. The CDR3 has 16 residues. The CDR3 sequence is CASSSRTSGLGDTQYF. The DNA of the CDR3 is TGTGCCAGCAGTTCCCGGACTAGCGGGTTGGGAGATACGCAGTATTTT.

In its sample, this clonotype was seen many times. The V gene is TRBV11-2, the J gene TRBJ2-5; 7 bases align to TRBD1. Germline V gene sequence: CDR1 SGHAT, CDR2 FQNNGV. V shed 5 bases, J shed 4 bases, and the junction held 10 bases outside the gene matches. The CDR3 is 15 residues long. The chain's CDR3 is CASSQGQLRAETQYF. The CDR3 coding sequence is TGTGCCAGCAGCCAGGGACAGCTAAGGGCAGAGACCCAGTACTTC.

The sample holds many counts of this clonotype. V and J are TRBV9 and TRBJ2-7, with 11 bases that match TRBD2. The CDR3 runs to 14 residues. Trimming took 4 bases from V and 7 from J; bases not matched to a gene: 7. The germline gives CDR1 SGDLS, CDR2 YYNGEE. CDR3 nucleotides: TGTGCCAGCAGCCCCCCCAGACTAGCGGGGGAGCAGTACTTC. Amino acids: CASSPPRLAGEQYF. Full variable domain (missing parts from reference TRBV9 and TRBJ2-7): DSGVTQTPKHLITATGQRVTLRCSPRSGDLSVYWYQQSLDQGLQFLIQYYNGEERAKGNILERFSAQQFPDLHSELNLSSLELGDSALYFCASSPPRLAGEQYFGPGTRLTVT.

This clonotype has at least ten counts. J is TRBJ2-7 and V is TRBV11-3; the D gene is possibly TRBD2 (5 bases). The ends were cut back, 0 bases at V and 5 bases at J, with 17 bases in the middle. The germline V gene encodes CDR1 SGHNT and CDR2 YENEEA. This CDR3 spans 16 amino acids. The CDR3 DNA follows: TGTGCCAGCAGCTTAGAGTCCGGGGTGGGCCTGGACGAGCAGTACTTC. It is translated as CASSLESGVGLDEQYF.

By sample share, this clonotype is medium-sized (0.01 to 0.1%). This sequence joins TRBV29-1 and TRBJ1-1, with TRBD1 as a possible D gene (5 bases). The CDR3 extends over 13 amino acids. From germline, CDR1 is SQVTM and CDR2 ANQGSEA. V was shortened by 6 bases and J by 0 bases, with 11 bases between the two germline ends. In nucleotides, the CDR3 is TGCAGCGTCGTTAGACAGTTGAACACTGAAGCTTTCTTT. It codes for CSVVRQLNTEAFF. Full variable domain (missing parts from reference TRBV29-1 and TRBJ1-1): SAVISQKPSRDICQRGTSLTIQCQVDSQVTMMFWYRQQPGQSLTLIATANQGSEATYESGFVIDKFPISRPNLTFSTLTVSNMSPEDSSIYLCSVVRQLNTEAFFGQGTRLTVV.

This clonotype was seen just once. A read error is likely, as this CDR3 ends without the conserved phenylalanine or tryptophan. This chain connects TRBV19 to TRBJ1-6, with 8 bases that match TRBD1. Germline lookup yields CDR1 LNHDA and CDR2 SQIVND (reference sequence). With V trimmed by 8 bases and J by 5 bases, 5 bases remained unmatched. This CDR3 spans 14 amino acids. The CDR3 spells CASSDRGDNSPLHS. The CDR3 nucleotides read TGTGCCAGTTCCGACAGGGGCGATAATTCACCCCTCCACTCT.

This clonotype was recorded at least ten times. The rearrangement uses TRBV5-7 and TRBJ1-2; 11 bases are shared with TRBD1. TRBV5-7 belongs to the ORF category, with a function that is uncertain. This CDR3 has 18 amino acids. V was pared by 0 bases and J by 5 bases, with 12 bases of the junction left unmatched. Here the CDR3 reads CASSLGGTGGIGRYGYTF. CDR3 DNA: TGTGCCAGCAGCTTGGGGGGGACAGGGGGTATTGGTCGATATGGCTACACCTTC.

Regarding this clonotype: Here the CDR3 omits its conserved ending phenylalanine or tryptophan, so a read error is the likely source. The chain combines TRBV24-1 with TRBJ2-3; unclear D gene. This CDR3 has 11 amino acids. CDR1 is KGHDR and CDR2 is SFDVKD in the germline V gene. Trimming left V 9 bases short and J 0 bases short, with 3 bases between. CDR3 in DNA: TGTGCCACCCCGAGCACAGATACGCAGTATTCT. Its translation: CATPSTDTQYS.

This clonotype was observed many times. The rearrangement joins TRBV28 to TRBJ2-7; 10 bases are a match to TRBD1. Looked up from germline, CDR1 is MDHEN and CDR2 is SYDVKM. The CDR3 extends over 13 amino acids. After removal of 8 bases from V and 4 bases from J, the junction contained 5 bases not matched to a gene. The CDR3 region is CASQGQGRYEQYF. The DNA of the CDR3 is TGTGCCAGCCAGGGACAGGGGAGGTACGAGCAGTACTTC.

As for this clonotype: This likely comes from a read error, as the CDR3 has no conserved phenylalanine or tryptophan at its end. In DNA form, the CDR3 reads TGCAGTGCCGAGGGAGTTTACAATGAGCAGTTCTGC. It encodes CSAEGVYNEQFC. This chain connects TRBV20-1 to TRBJ2-1; D is perhaps TRBD2 (5 bases). CDR1 is DFQATT, CDR2 SNEGSKA, per germline (reference sequence). The CDR3 sequence is 12 residues long. Trimming cost V 6 bases and J 4 bases, with 10 bases left between them.

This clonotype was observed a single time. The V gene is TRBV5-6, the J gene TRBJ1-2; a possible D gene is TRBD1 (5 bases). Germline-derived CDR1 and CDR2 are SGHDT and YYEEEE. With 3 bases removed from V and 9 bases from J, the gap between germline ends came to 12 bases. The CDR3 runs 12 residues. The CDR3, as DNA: TGTGCCAGCAGCTCCGCCGGGGGGAGCTACACCTTC. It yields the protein CASSSAGGSYTF.

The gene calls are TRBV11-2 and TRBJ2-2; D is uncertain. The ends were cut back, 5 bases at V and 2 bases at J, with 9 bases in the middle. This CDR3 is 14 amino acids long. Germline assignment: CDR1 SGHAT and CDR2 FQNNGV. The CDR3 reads CASSQDDNTGELFF. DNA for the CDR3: TGTGCCAGCAGCCAAGATGACAACACCGGGGAGCTGTTTTTT.

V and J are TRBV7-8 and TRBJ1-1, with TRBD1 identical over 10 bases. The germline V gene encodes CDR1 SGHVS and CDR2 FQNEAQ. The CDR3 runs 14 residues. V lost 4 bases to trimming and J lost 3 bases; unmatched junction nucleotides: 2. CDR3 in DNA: TGTGCCAGCAGCTACGGGACAGGGGACACTGAAGCTTTCTTT. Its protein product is CASSYGTGDTEAFF.